These 32 T cell receptor beta chains share one sample of origin, sequenced in a study of control samples from healthy donors and cancer patients. TCRdb's table, derived via immunoSEQ multiplex PCR, lists solely in-frame clones and lacks some. In the table there are nearly 200,000 clones, 91% of which are singletons. The sample consisted of blood. The receptors shown here come from a man under 40 in good health.

V and J are TRBV30 and TRBJ2-6; D unclear. CDR3 size: 15 residues. Germline V gene sequence: CDR1 GTSNPN, CDR2 SVGIG (reference sequence). Trimming removed 2 bases at V and 4 bases at J, with 12 bases between. In nucleotides, the CDR3 is TGTGCCTGGAGTCGACGCGTAGGGGGGGCCAACGTCCTGACTTTC. It yields the protein CAWSRRVGGANVLTF.

The genes are TRBV5-5 and TRBJ1-1; 11 bases are shared with TRBD1. Germline CDR1 is SGHKS and CDR2 is YYEKEE (reference sequence). CDR3 length: 15 amino acids. V was clipped by 4 bases and J by 6 bases; unmatched bases: 8. CDR3 region: CASSPGGQGVSEAFF. CDR3 coding DNA: TGTGCCAGCAGCCCCGGGGGACAGGGGGTGTCTGAAGCTTTCTTT.

The chain links TRBV10-1 to TRBJ2-7; TRBD1 matches at 8 bases. This CDR3 contains 13 residues. Germline CDR1 and CDR2: WNHNN and SYGVQD (reference sequence). J lost 5 bases, V lost 3 bases, and 3 bases had no gene match. The CDR3 nucleotides read TGCGCCAGCAGTGACCGGACAGGGAACGAGCAGTACTTC. Protein sequence: CASSDRTGNEQYF.

The gene calls are TRBV27 and TRBJ1-4, with D unresolved. The CDR3 loop spans 15 amino acids. The germline V and J ends were trimmed by 2 bases and 2 bases, with 9 bases remaining between them. Germline-derived CDR1 and CDR2 are MNHEY and SMNVEV (reference sequence). Written as DNA, the CDR3 is TGTGCCAGCAGTTTAAACAGTGGTACTAATGAAAAACTGTTTTTT. Protein product: CASSLNSGTNEKLFF.

The gene calls are TRBV9 and TRBJ2-1, with 10 nucleotides matching TRBD1. Germline V gene data show CDR1 as SGDLS and CDR2 as YYNGEE. The CDR3 has 16 residues. Unmatched junction bases numbered 9, after V lost 2 bases and J lost 7 bases. The CDR3 spells CASSVGRQGAGNEQFF. CDR3 sequence (DNA): TGTGCCAGCAGCGTGGGGAGACAGGGGGCGGGGAATGAGCAGTTCTTC.

This rearrangement joins TRBV18 to TRBJ1-2; 8 bases agree with TRBD1. The CDR3 spans 12 residues. V dropped 3 bases and J dropped 7; count of bases not matched to a gene: 1. Germline V lookup: CDR1 KGHSH, CDR2 LQKENI. The CDR3 reads CASSPGTGGYTF. The CDR3 DNA is TGTGCCAGCTCACCCGGGACAGGTGGCTACACCTTC.

V is TRBV20-1 and J is TRBJ1-1; unclear D gene. This CDR3 spans 12 amino acids. The germline V and J ends were trimmed by 3 bases and 6 bases, with 11 bases remaining between them. CDR1 and CDR2 (germline): DFQATT, SNEGSKA (reference sequence). The CDR3 bases are TGCAGTGCTAGTCACAGCAGAGCTGAAGCTTTCTTT. Translating gives CSASHSRAEAFF.

The chain couples TRBV7-2 to TRBJ2-1; D might be TRBD2 (6 bases). V lost 2 bases and J 5 bases, leaving 25 bases between the germline ends. The CDR3 is made up of 19 amino acids. Germline V gene data show CDR1 as SGHTA and CDR2 as FQGNSA. CDR3 nucleotides: TGTGCCAGCAGCTTACGAGGTGGTTTTGTGATAGCGGACCACAATGAGCAGTTCTTC. It yields the protein CASSLRGGFVIADHNEQFF. Supplemented by reference TRBV7-2 and TRBJ2-1, the full variable domain reads GAGVSQSPSNKVTEKGKDVELRCDPISGHTALYWYRQSLGQGLEFLIYFQGNSAPDKSGLPSDRFSAERTGGSVSTLTIQRTQQEDSAVYLCASSLRGGFVIADHNEQFFGPGTRLTVL.

The chain couples TRBV9 to TRBJ2-1, with 7 bases lining up with TRBD2. The CDR3 runs 14 residues. Germline CDR1 is SGDLS and CDR2 is YYNGEE. The J segment lost 6 bases and the V segment lost 1 base, leaving 4 bases of the junction unmatched. The CDR3 here is CASSVSRGSNEQFF. CDR3 nucleotides: TGTGCCAGCAGCGTAAGTCGCGGGAGCAATGAGCAGTTCTTC.

This chain links TRBV7-9 with TRBJ2-1, with TRBD2 identical over 8 bases. The CDR3 length is 14 residues. V trimming: 7 bases; J trimming: 7 bases; junction bases outside the gene matches: 9. Germline V lookup: CDR1 SEHNR, CDR2 FQNEAQ (reference sequence). DNA for the CDR3: TGTGCCAGCACCTCCGGGGGGGATCTAAATGAGCAGTTCTTC. This encodes CASTSGGDLNEQFF.

This chain links TRBV5-4 with TRBJ2-7, with D uncertain. Germline CDR1 is SGHNT and CDR2 is YYREEE (reference sequence). Trimming removed 4 bases from V and 1 base from J, with 9 bases in between. This CDR3 region has 13 residues. CDR3 region: CASSPPLSYEQYF. The DNA of the CDR3 is TGTGCCAGCAGCCCGCCACTTTCCTACGAGCAGTACTTC.

This clone was counted a single time. V is TRBV9 and J is TRBJ2-1; weak D call: TRBD1 (5 bases). The V gene lost 4 bases and the J gene lost 5 bases, with 13 bases spanning the gap. Per germline, CDR1 SGDLS and CDR2 YYNGEE. This CDR3 is built from 14 residues. The CDR3 DNA sequence: TGTGCCAGCAGCATCAGACAGTTAGACAATGAGCAGTTCTTC. Its translation is CASSIRQLDNEQFF.

This chain connects TRBV4-1 to TRBJ2-3; 9 bases align to TRBD1. Germline CDR1 is MGHRA and CDR2 is YSYEKL. CDR3 length equals 15 residues. V shed 4 bases, J shed 3 bases, and the junction held 5 bases outside the gene matches. Here the CDR3 reads CASSPRTGETDTQYF. CDR3 DNA: TGCGCCAGCAGCCCGAGGACAGGGGAAACAGATACGCAGTATTTT.

The rearrangement joins TRBV4-2 to TRBJ1-2, with a weak D call TRBD1 (6 bases). The CDR3 contains 15 residues. Between the trimmed V and J ends, which lost 3 bases and 4 bases, there was a span of 15 bases. The V gene's germline CDR1 is LGHNA and CDR2 YNFKEQ. CDR3 nucleotide sequence: TGTGCCAGCAGCCAGGGGGCCGGGGACGGCTATGGCTACACCTTC. Translation: CASSQGAGDGYGYTF.

The CDR3 sequence is CASSSSRTRNAGELFF. CDR3 coding DNA: TGCGCCAGCAGCAGCTCCCGGACACGCAACGCCGGGGAGCTGTTTTTT. This rearrangement joins TRBV5-1 to TRBJ2-2; D possibly corresponds to TRBD1 (5 bases). The length of the CDR3 is 16 residues. V gave up 4 bases and J gave up 6 bases, with 19 bases separating them. Per germline, CDR1 SGHRS and CDR2 YFSETQ.

For the CDR3, the DNA is TGTGCCAGCAGCCAGTGGGGGACAGGATTCACAGATACGCAGTATTTT. Amino acid sequence: CASSQWGTGFTDTQYF. The V and J genes are TRBV14 and TRBJ2-3; 8 bases match TRBD1. Germline lookup yields CDR1 SGHDN and CDR2 FVKESK. The CDR3 extends over 16 amino acids. J lost 2 bases, V lost 3 bases, and 7 bases had no gene match.

The V and J genes are TRBV6-5 and TRBJ1-1, with 7 positions matching TRBD1. The CDR3 runs 15 residues. CDR1 is MNHEY, CDR2 SVGAGI, per germline. J was trimmed by 1 base and V by 2 bases; bases with no gene match: 4. CDR3 sequence: CASSYDDRANTEAFF. The CDR3, as DNA: TGTGCCAGCAGTTACGACGACAGGGCGAACACTGAAGCTTTCTTT.

The V call is TRBV19, the J call TRBJ1-2, with TRBD1 matching 7 bases. The CDR3 is 18 residues long. V shed 5 bases, J shed 2 bases, and the junction held 17 bases outside the gene matches. Per germline, CDR1 LNHDA and CDR2 SQIVND (reference sequence). Here the CDR3 reads CASSSHPGTALINYGYTF. The DNA of the CDR3 is TGTGCCAGTAGTTCCCACCCCGGGACAGCCTTAATAAACTATGGCTACACCTTC.

The rearrangement links TRBV27 to TRBJ1-6; D perhaps matches TRBD1 (5 bases). V was trimmed by 6 bases and J by 3 bases, leaving 12 bases between them. The germline V gene has CDR1 MNHEY and CDR2 SMNVEV (reference sequence). CDR3 length equals 15 residues. The CDR3 coding sequence is TGTGCCAGCAGAAAAGCAGGGAACTATAATTCACCCCTCCACTTT. Amino acid sequence: CASRKAGNYNSPLHF.

This chain joins TRBV29-1 and TRBJ1-1; D perhaps matches TRBD1 (5 bases). Germline V lookup: CDR1 SQVTM, CDR2 ANQGSEA. The CDR3 runs to 13 residues. V was cut by 1 base and J by 0 bases, with 6 bases left in between. CDR3 coding DNA: TGCAGCGTTGAAGTGACAGTGAACACTGAAGCTTTCTTT. It is translated as CSVEVTVNTEAFF.

The rearrangement uses TRBV6-5 and TRBJ2-1; 7 bases line up with TRBD2. Germline V lookup: CDR1 MNHEY, CDR2 SVGAGI. Unmatched junction bases numbered 7, after V lost 6 bases and J lost 8 bases. The CDR3 is 13 amino acids. The CDR3 region has the DNA TGTGCCAGCAGCCGCACTAGCGCCTATGAGCAGTTCTTC. Its translation is CASSRTSAYEQFF.

This chain uses TRBV5-6 with TRBJ1-2; 8 nucleotides agree with TRBD1. CDR1 SGHDT and CDR2 YYEEEE come from the germline V gene. The CDR3 loop spans 15 amino acids. V lost 6 bases to trimming and J lost 3 bases; unmatched junction nucleotides: 10. CDR3 in DNA: TGTGCCAGCAAAAAACAGGGGGAGTTTGACTATGGCTACACCTTC. It encodes CASKKQGEFDYGYTF. The entire variable domain, with the rest obtained from reference TRBV5-6 and TRBJ1-2, is as follows: DAGVTQSPTHLIKTRGQQVTLRCSPKSGHDTVSWYQQALGQGPQFIFQYYEEEERQRGNFPDRFSGHQFPNYSSELNVNALLLGDSALYLCASKKQGEFDYGYTFGSGTRLTVV.

The chain recombines TRBV7-2 with TRBJ1-5; no definite D call. Trimming pared 1 base from V and 4 bases from J, leaving 11 bases between. The germline gives CDR1 SGHTA, CDR2 FQGNSA. CDR3 length equals 15 residues. CDR3 DNA sequence: TGTGCCAGCAGCTTAGTCTGGTCGGGAAATCAGCCCCAGCATTTT. This translates into CASSLVWSGNQPQHF.

This sequence joins TRBV3-1 (or the pseudogene TRBV3-2) and TRBJ2-3; no clear D. The germline CDR1 and CDR2 sequences are LGHDT and YNNKEL (reference sequence). The CDR3 is 14 amino acids. V was cut by 2 bases and J by 0 bases, with 6 bases left in between. CDR3 amino acids: CASSQTTSTDTQYF. Here the CDR3 DNA reads TGTGCCAGCAGCCAAACCACTAGCACAGATACGCAGTATTTT.

J is TRBJ2-1 and V is TRBV27, with 7 bases fitting TRBD1. The CDR3 contains 15 residues. The trim removed 6 bases at V and 0 bases at J, leaving 5 bases unmatched. Germline assignment: CDR1 MNHEY and CDR2 SMNVEV (reference sequence). The CDR3 DNA is TGTGCCAGCAGCAAGGGACAGAACTCCTACAATGAGCAGTTCTTC. Translating gives CASSKGQNSYNEQFF.

The chain combines TRBV7-9 with TRBJ1-2; no reliable D call. The CDR3 is 14 residues long. The germline V and J ends were trimmed by 5 bases and 4 bases, with 14 bases remaining between them. CDR1 is SEHNR, CDR2 FQNEAQ, per germline (reference sequence). As DNA, the CDR3 is TGTGCCAGCAGCCAACTTTTCACTCCCTATGGCTACACCTTC. It codes for CASSQLFTPYGYTF. Full variable domain (rest looked up from reference TRBV7-9 and TRBJ1-2): DTGVSQNPRHKITKRGQNVTFRCDPISEHNRLYWYRQTLGQGPEFLTYFQNEAQLEKSRLLSDRFSAERPKGSFSTLEIQRTEQGDSAMYLCASSQLFTPYGYTFGSGTRLTVV.

The chain recombines TRBV9 with TRBJ2-7; a possible D gene is TRBD2 (6 bases). Germline loops: CDR1 SGDLS, CDR2 YYNGEE. The CDR3 totals 15 residues. Deletions cut 0 bases from V and 2 bases from J, with 12 bases between. In DNA, the CDR3 is TGTGCCAGCAGCGTAGAGGGTTGGGGGGCCTACGAGCAGTACTTC. It encodes CASSVEGWGAYEQYF.

J is TRBJ1-1 and V is TRBV19; 11 nucleotides agree with TRBD1. Per the germline V gene, CDR1 is LNHDA and CDR2 is SQIVND (reference sequence). Losses at the gene ends were 4 bases for V and 4 bases for J; bases not matched to a gene: 2. This CDR3 has 14 residues. CDR3 nucleotide sequence: TGTGCCAGTAGTACCGGGACAGGGGGCACTGAAGCTTTCTTT. Amino acid sequence: CASSTGTGGTEAFF.

The V and J genes are TRBV2 and TRBJ1-1, with unresolved D. V lost 1 base to trimming and J lost 0 bases, with 9 bases between them. Looked up from germline, CDR1 is SNHLY and CDR2 is FYNNEI. This CDR3 comprises 15 residues. The CDR3, as DNA: TGTGCCAGCAGTGAAGGTACGTCCTTGAACACTGAAGCTTTCTTT. Its protein is CASSEGTSLNTEAFF.

The chain is built from TRBV14 and TRBJ2-7; possible D gene TRBD1, 6 bases. Germline V gene data show CDR1 as SGHDN and CDR2 as FVKESK. The CDR3 spans 17 residues. V lost 7 bases to trimming and J lost 2 bases, with 24 bases between them. The CDR3 nucleotides read TGTGCCAGCAACCCCGGTCCCAGCTGGGGGCTACCCTACGAGCAGTACTTC. Residues: CASNPGPSWGLPYEQYF.

The chain links TRBV2 to TRBJ1-6; 7 positions agree with TRBD1. The CDR3 sequence is 17 residues long. In germline, CDR1 is SNHLY, CDR2 FYNNEI. V lost 6 bases to trimming and J lost 6 bases; unmatched junction nucleotides: 14. The CDR3 sequence: CASSPGQARFINSPLHF. The CDR3 region has the DNA TGTGCCAGCAGCCCTGGACAGGCTAGGTTTATTAATTCACCCCTCCACTTT.

CDR3: CASSQATGNTEAFF. In DNA form, the CDR3 reads TGCGCCAGCAGCCAAGCGACAGGGAACACTGAAGCTTTCTTT. The chain combines TRBV4-1 with TRBJ1-1, with D perhaps matching TRBD1 (6 bases). Germline V gives CDR1 MGHRA, CDR2 YSYEKL. CDR3 length: 14 residues. Deletions cut 1 base from V and 1 base from J, with 7 bases between.